Below, one TCR beta chain is given with its context. As yet, its antigen is unknown. These data are taken from a study of CD8+ T cells in alopecia areata. Study outcomes and limitations: Patients showed less clear TCR sequence sharing than mice, possibly partly because of HLA diversity. Persistence in scalp and blood during tofacitinib was observed for many expanded lesional clones.

The treatment is: oral pan-JAK inhibitor, 5-10 mg twice daily. Both CD4+ and CD8+ T cells were separated by sorting PBMCs. Sequencing used cDNA as its template, made by extracting RNA and reverse transcribing it. Sequencing used immunoSEQ multiplex PCR; TCRdb keeps in-frame clones, though not all of them. The table includes roughly 210,000 clones, approximately 47% detected once. J lost 6 bases, V lost 5 bases, and 11 bases had no gene match. From germline, CDR1 is MGHRA and CDR2 YSYEKL. The CDR3 runs to 15 residues. The rearrangement joins TRBV4-1 to TRBJ1-2; 8 bases fit TRBD1. This TCR came from a human donor with alopecia areata. The sequenced sample was CD4+ T cells sorted from blood, obtained around week 37, from a patient treated with tofacitinib. The CDR3 DNA sequence: TGCGCCAGCAGCTCGCCCGAACAGGGGGTAAATGGCTACACCTTC. Its protein product is CASSSPEQGVNGYTF.